The 31 T cell receptor beta chains below come from one sample, sequenced in a study of T cells after somatic rescue of genetic block. Data came from immunoSEQ multiplex PCR; TCRdb stores just in-frame clones and leaves some out. The profile shows tens of thousands of clones, approximately 91% of them singletons. Source material: peripheral blood mononuclear cells (PBMCs). The receptors come from a young man.

The gene calls are TRBV27 and TRBJ1-1; 9 nucleotides line up with TRBD1. The V segment lost 4 bases and the J segment 0 bases; nucleotides outside the gene matches: 12. CDR1 and CDR2 (germline): MNHEY, SMNVEV (reference sequence). This CDR3 has 18 amino acids. In DNA, the CDR3 is TGTGCCAGCAGTTCCCCCCCGACGGGACAGGGAATGAACACTGAAGCTTTCTTT. Translating it yields CASSSPPTGQGMNTEAFF.

This chain connects TRBV4-1 to TRBJ2-3; 7 nucleotides align to TRBD1. The germline V gene has CDR1 MGHRA and CDR2 YSYEKL. The J segment lost 2 bases and the V segment lost 1 base, leaving 6 bases of the junction unmatched. The CDR3 covers 16 residues. The CDR3 reads CASSQGTGKFTDTQYF. CDR3 DNA sequence: TGCGCCAGCAGCCAAGGGACAGGAAAATTCACAGATACGCAGTATTTT.

The chain is built from TRBV25-1 and TRBJ1-5; TRBD1 is a possible D gene (5 bases). Trimming shortened V by 1 base and J by 5 bases, and 12 bases separated the two germline ends. This CDR3 has 15 amino acids. Germline CDR1 MGHDK, CDR2 SYGVNS. CDR3 coding DNA: TGTGCCAGCAGTGAATTTGGGGGGGATTATCAGCCCCAGCATTTT. This gives the protein CASSEFGGDYQPQHF.

The rearrangement joins TRBV9 to TRBJ1-4; the match to TRBD1 covers 9 bases. V lost 3 bases, J lost 0 bases, and 12 bases stayed unmatched. The germline V gene encodes CDR1 SGDLS and CDR2 YYNGEE. CDR3 size: 19 residues. The chain's CDR3 is CASSGLGTGTGATNEKLFF. The CDR3 coding sequence is TGTGCCAGCAGCGGACTGGGGACAGGGACAGGAGCAACTAATGAAAAACTGTTTTTT. The complete variable domain, with remaining parts taken from reference TRBV9 and TRBJ1-4, reads DSGVTQTPKHLITATGQRVTLRCSPRSGDLSVYWYQQSLDQGLQFLIQYYNGEERAKGNILERFSAQQFPDLHSELNLSSLELGDSALYFCASSGLGTGTGATNEKLFFGSGTQLSVL.

The chain carries TRBV7-2 and TRBJ1-5; 10 bases match TRBD1. CDR3 length equals 14 residues. CDR1 and CDR2 from the germline V gene are SGHTA and FQGNSA. J was trimmed by 8 bases and V by 5 bases; bases with no gene match: 6. CDR3 nucleotides: TGTGCCAGCAGCGTAGGGACAGGGGAAGAGCCCCAGCATTTT. This gives the protein CASSVGTGEEPQHF.

This sequence joins TRBV4-1 and TRBJ1-3, with 10 bases matching TRBD1. Trimming cost V 3 bases and J 4 bases; bases outside gene matches: 3. CDR3 length equals 15 residues. Germline-derived CDR1 and CDR2 are MGHRA and YSYEKL. The CDR3 region is CASSQDRGNGNTIYF. The CDR3 bases are TGCGCCAGCAGCCAGGACAGGGGGAACGGAAACACCATATATTTT.

The chain uses TRBV18 and TRBJ2-3, with D possibly being TRBD2 (5 bases). This CDR3 has 13 residues. Deletions cut 3 bases from V and 1 base from J, with 5 bases between. Per germline, CDR1 KGHSH and CDR2 LQKENI. The CDR3 DNA reads TGTGCCAGCTCACCGAGGGGCACAGATACGCAGTATTTT. Protein sequence: CASSPRGTDTQYF. Drawing the rest from reference TRBV18 and TRBJ2-3, the complete variable domain is NAGVMQNPRHLVRRRGQEARLRCSPMKGHSHVYWYRQLPEEGLKFMVYLQKENIIDESGMPKERFSAEFPKEGPSILRIQQVVRGDSAAYFCASSPRGTDTQYFGPGTRLTVL.

The chain combines TRBV5-6 with TRBJ1-5; the match to TRBD1 covers 7 bases. The trim removed 3 bases at V and 3 bases at J, leaving 9 bases unmatched. The germline CDR1 and CDR2 sequences are SGHDT and YYEEEE. The CDR3 extends over 16 amino acids. For the CDR3, the DNA is TGTGCCAGCAGCTCCTGGCTGGGACAGATCAATCAGCCCCAGCATTTT. Protein product: CASSSWLGQINQPQHF.

The chain links TRBV11-2 to TRBJ2-1; the match to TRBD2 covers 14 bases. V lost 0 bases and J lost 4; bases outside the gene matches: 5. CDR3 size: 18 residues. Germline V gives CDR1 SGHAT, CDR2 FQNNGV. The CDR3 sequence: CASSLDRLAGGSYNEQFF. The CDR3 DNA reads as TGTGCCAGCAGCTTAGATCGACTAGCGGGGGGGAGTTACAATGAGCAGTTCTTC.

This clone was seen once. The rearrangement uses TRBV14 and TRBJ2-5; 13 positions match TRBD2. Per germline, CDR1 SGHDN and CDR2 FVKESK. Germline trimming cut 1 base from V and 4 bases from J; bases unmatched to any gene: 9. The CDR3 consists of 18 residues. CDR3 nucleotides: TGTGCCAGCAGCCAAGGACTAGCGGGAGGACTATACTTAGAGACCCAGTACTTC. Protein product: CASSQGLAGGLYLETQYF.

The V and J genes are TRBV7-2 and TRBJ1-2, with 11 positions matching TRBD1. V gave up 6 bases and J gave up 4 bases; unmatched junction bases: 4. Germline V CDR1 and CDR2: SGHTA, FQGNSA. This CDR3 has 14 residues. The CDR3 region has the DNA TGTGCCAGCAGTTGGACAGGGGGCCCCTATGGCTACACCTTC. Amino acids: CASSWTGGPYGYTF.

The V call is TRBV7-6, the J call TRBJ1-1; 7 bases are a match to TRBD1. Germline lookup yields CDR1 SGHVS and CDR2 FNYEAQ. The V gene end was trimmed by 5 bases and the J gene end by 0 bases; junction bases not matched to a gene: 9. CDR3 length equals 16 residues. The CDR3 here is CASSPRTGPMNTEAFF. The CDR3 DNA is TGTGCCAGCAGCCCAAGGACAGGCCCGATGAACACTGAAGCTTTCTTT.

The rearrangement joins TRBV6-6 to TRBJ2-3; possibly TRBD2 for D (6 bases). The CDR3 sequence is 15 residues long. Looked up from germline, CDR1 is MNHNY and CDR2 is SVGAGI (reference sequence). With 6 bases removed from V and 10 bases from J, the gap between germline ends came to 23 bases. This CDR3 is CASRTGTGRGFAQYF. The CDR3, as DNA: TGTGCCAGCAGAACCGGGACGGGACGGGGGTTTGCGCAGTATTTT.

This sequence joins TRBV4-1 and TRBJ2-3, with TRBD1 identical over 7 bases. The junction had 8 bases not matched to a gene; V was cut back by 1 base and J by 4 bases. This CDR3 is built from 16 residues. Germline CDR1 is MGHRA and CDR2 is YSYEKL. The CDR3 bases are TGCGCCAGCAGCCAAGTACGGGCAGGGGGAGCAGATACGCAGTATTTT. It codes for CASSQVRAGGADTQYF.

This rearrangement joins TRBV5-6 to TRBJ1-5; D not resolved. CDR3 length equals 16 residues. Germline V gene data show CDR1 as SGHDT and CDR2 as YYEEEE. V lost 4 bases, J lost 5 bases, and 19 bases lay in between. CDR3: CASSLRSGEVDQPQHF. CDR3 in DNA: TGTGCCAGCAGCCTGAGGTCCGGCGAGGTCGATCAGCCCCAGCATTTT.

This clone was picked up a small number of times. CDR3 residues: CASSGQDNQPQHF. DNA for the CDR3: TGTGCCAGCTCAGGTCAGGACAATCAGCCCCAGCATTTT. The rearrangement joins TRBV18 to TRBJ1-5, with D uncertain. Germline CDR1 reads KGHSH; CDR2 reads LQKENI. V lost 5 bases and J lost 3, with 8 bases in between. This CDR3 has 13 amino acids.

V and J are TRBV7-2 and TRBJ1-3; no reliable D call. CDR1 and CDR2 (germline): SGHTA, FQGNSA. V gave up 2 bases and J gave up 2 bases, with 13 bases separating them. This CDR3 has 16 residues. CDR3 protein: CASSLRPDGTGNTIYF. The CDR3 bases are TGTGCCAGCAGCTTAAGGCCCGACGGAACTGGAAACACCATATATTTT. The variable domain in full, completed from reference TRBV7-2 and TRBJ1-3, reads GAGVSQSPSNKVTEKGKDVELRCDPISGHTALYWYRQSLGQGLEFLIYFQGNSAPDKSGLPSDRFSAERTGGSVSTLTIQRTQQEDSAVYLCASSLRPDGTGNTIYFGEGSWLTVV.

The CDR3 coding sequence is TGCGCCAGCAGTCTCGACCTTAGGACTAATGAAAAACTGTTTTTT. This sequence encodes CASSLDLRTNEKLFF. The chain has TRBV10-2 and TRBJ1-4; D is uncertain. Germline CDR1 is WSHSY and CDR2 is SAAADI. Trimming left V 5 bases short and J 2 bases short, with 12 bases between. The CDR3 is made up of 15 amino acids.

The chain has TRBV7-8 and TRBJ2-1; tentative D call: TRBD2 (6 bases). Germline V lookup: CDR1 SGHVS, CDR2 FQNEAQ. The CDR3 runs 15 residues. V was trimmed by 2 bases and J by 5 bases, leaving 13 bases between them. The CDR3 here is CASSLRRGPDNEQFF. Written as DNA, the CDR3 is TGTGCCAGCAGCTTAAGGAGGGGCCCCGACAATGAGCAGTTCTTC.

The chain employs TRBV2 and TRBJ1-2; tentatively, D is TRBD1 (5 bases). This CDR3 region has 18 residues. The germline V gene has CDR1 SNHLY and CDR2 FYNNEI. The V and J ends lost 4 bases and 4 bases respectively, with 25 bases between them. The DNA of the CDR3 is TGTGCCAGCAGTGGCGCTATCCGGGCAGGGACCCTCCTCTATGGCTACACCTTC. Amino acid sequence: CASSGAIRAGTLLYGYTF.

CDR3 DNA: TGCGCCAGCAGCCAACCCCCGGGACAGGGTTTCTACGAGCAGTACTTC. Translating gives CASSQPPGQGFYEQYF. The chain is built from TRBV5-1 and TRBJ2-7; 9 bases match TRBD1. This CDR3 has 16 amino acids. J gave up 3 bases and V 4 bases, and 11 bases lay outside the gene matches. The V gene's germline CDR1 is SGHRS and CDR2 YFSETQ.

The V call is TRBV10-3, the J call TRBJ1-1, with D perhaps TRBD1 (5 bases). Trimming cost V 10 bases and J 1 base, with 25 bases left between them. Germline lookup yields CDR1 ENHRY and CDR2 SYGVKD. This CDR3 is 17 amino acids long. The chain's CDR3 is CASQLQLTATSNTEAFF. CDR3 DNA: TGTGCCAGTCAGCTTCAATTGACAGCTACCTCGAACACTGAAGCTTTCTTT.

The rearrangement links TRBV7-2 to TRBJ1-5; D gene unclear. Per germline, CDR1 SGHTA and CDR2 FQGNSA. With 8 bases removed from V and 2 bases from J, the gap between germline ends came to 10 bases. The CDR3 has 13 residues. Here the CDR3 DNA reads TGTGCCAGCGGGCAGTGGGGCAATCAGCCCCAGCATTTT. As protein: CASGQWGNQPQHF. The whole variable domain, filled in from reference TRBV7-2 and TRBJ1-5, reads GAGVSQSPSNKVTEKGKDVELRCDPISGHTALYWYRQSLGQGLEFLIYFQGNSAPDKSGLPSDRFSAERTGGSVSTLTIQRTQQEDSAVYLCASGQWGNQPQHFGDGTRLSIL.

This chain connects TRBV2 to TRBJ2-3; D call uncertain. Trimming pared 1 base from V and 2 bases from J, leaving 10 bases between. The CDR3 has 15 residues. Per the germline V gene, CDR1 is SNHLY and CDR2 is FYNNEI. The CDR3 sequence: CASSEVGSFTDTQYF. As DNA, the CDR3 is TGTGCCAGCAGTGAAGTAGGCAGCTTCACAGATACGCAGTATTTT.

The chain has TRBV19 and TRBJ1-1; D gene unclear. V was clipped by 3 bases and J by 1 base, with 9 bases between them. Germline V lookup: CDR1 LNHDA, CDR2 SQIVND (reference sequence). The CDR3 totals 14 residues. The CDR3 loop is CASSMGRKNTEAFF. CDR3 in DNA: TGTGCCAGTAGTATGGGTCGGAAGAACACTGAAGCTTTCTTT.

The chain is built from TRBV5-6 and TRBJ2-7; D perhaps matches TRBD1 (5 bases). The CDR3 covers 12 residues. The V end lost 4 bases, the J end lost 4 bases, and 9 bases lay between the germline ends. The V gene's germline CDR1 is SGHDT and CDR2 YYEEEE. CDR3 sequence reads: CASSGDSYEQYF. For the CDR3, the DNA is TGTGCCAGCAGCGGAGACAGTTACGAGCAGTACTTC. Full variable domain (outside the CDR3, taken from reference TRBV5-6 and TRBJ2-7): DAGVTQSPTHLIKTRGQQVTLRCSPKSGHDTVSWYQQALGQGPQFIFQYYEEEERQRGNFPDRFSGHQFPNYSSELNVNALLLGDSALYLCASSGDSYEQYFGPGTRLTVT.

The chain couples TRBV5-1 to TRBJ2-3; D not certain. The CDR3 consists of 14 residues. Trimming took 0 bases from V and 4 from J, leaving 9 bases between them. Germline V lookup: CDR1 SGHRS, CDR2 YFSETQ. The chain's CDR3 is CASSLATAPDTQYF. The CDR3 DNA reads TGCGCCAGCAGCTTGGCTACGGCCCCAGATACGCAGTATTTT.

This chain links TRBV27 with TRBJ2-1, with D perhaps TRBD2 (7 bases). The CDR3 covers 19 residues. CDR1 MNHEY and CDR2 SMNVEV come from the germline V gene (reference sequence). Trimming cost V 0 bases and J 5 bases, with 23 bases left between them. The CDR3 sequence: CASSLSGAPGGRRDNEQFF. In DNA, the CDR3 is TGTGCCAGCAGTTTATCGGGGGCCCCCGGGGGGCGGCGAGACAATGAGCAGTTCTTC.

The chain uses TRBV27 and TRBJ2-5; D is possibly TRBD1 or TRBD2 (5 bases each). This CDR3 is 15 amino acids long. Germline CDR1 is MNHEY and CDR2 is SMNVEV (reference sequence). The V gene lost 1 base and the J gene lost 4 bases, with 13 bases spanning the gap. For the CDR3, the DNA is TGTGCCAGCAGTTTATGGGGTTCAGGGAGAGAGACCCAGTACTTC. Its protein product is CASSLWGSGRETQYF.

This sequence joins TRBV15 and TRBJ1-1; D unclear. Germline CDR1 is LNHNV and CDR2 is YYDKDF (reference sequence). The CDR3 runs 14 residues. Trimming removed 1 base from V and 0 bases from J, with 6 bases in between. The CDR3 sequence: CATSRVGVNTEAFF. CDR3 DNA: TGTGCCACCAGCAGAGTAGGAGTGAACACTGAAGCTTTCTTT. The complete variable domain, with remaining parts taken from reference TRBV15 and TRBJ1-1, reads DAMVIQNPRYQVTQFGKPVTLSCSQTLNHNVMYWYQQKSSQAPKLLFHYYDKDFNNEADTPDNFQSRRPNTSFCFLDIRSPGLGDTAMYLCATSRVGVNTEAFFGQGTRLTVV.

This chain joins TRBV30 and TRBJ1-1; no clear D. Germline V gene data show CDR1 as GTSNPN and CDR2 as SVGIG (reference sequence). The CDR3 sequence is 13 residues long. V was clipped by 2 bases and J by 1 base, with 8 bases between them. CDR3 protein: CAWSHGRNTEAFF. CDR3 coding DNA: TGTGCCTGGAGTCATGGCAGGAACACTGAAGCTTTCTTT.